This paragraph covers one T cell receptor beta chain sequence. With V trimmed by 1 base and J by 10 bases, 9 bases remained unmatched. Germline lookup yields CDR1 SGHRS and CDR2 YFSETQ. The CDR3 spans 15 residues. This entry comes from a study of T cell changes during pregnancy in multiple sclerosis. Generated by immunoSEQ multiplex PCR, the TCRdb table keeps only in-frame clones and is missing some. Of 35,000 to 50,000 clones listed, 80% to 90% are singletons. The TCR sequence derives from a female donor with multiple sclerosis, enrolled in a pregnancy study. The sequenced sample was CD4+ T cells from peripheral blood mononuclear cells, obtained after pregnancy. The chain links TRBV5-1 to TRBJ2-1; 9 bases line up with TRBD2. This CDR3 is CASSLSGGRAGEQFF. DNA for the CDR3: TGCGCCAGCAGCTTGTCAGGCGGGAGGGCAGGGGAGCAGTTCTTC.